This entry features one T cell receptor (beta chain) sequence. The data were obtained in a study of blood T cell repertoires in COVID-19. Study background: Researchers got acute and convalescent COVID-19 samples from the United States, Italy and Spain.

In the original analysis: Estimation of nucleated cell counts was performed using reference gene primer amplification. Some clones are missing from TCRdb's copy, which holds only in-frame ones; the method was immunoSEQ multiplex PCR. The V and J calls and clone size are taken from that table; D and trimming were inferred from the DNA. This table holds a few hundred thousand clones, approximately 89% found once. CDR3 length: 14 amino acids. Germline CDR1 LNHDA, CDR2 SQIVND (reference sequence). After removal of 6 bases from V and 7 bases from J, the junction contained 4 bases not matched to a gene. The sequence came from a woman aged 40 to 55 who had recovered from COVID-19. What was sequenced was peripheral blood. The chain employs TRBV19 and TRBJ1-6; 9 nucleotides agree with TRBD1. Here the CDR3 DNA reads TGTGCCAGTAGCCGGACAGGGGTCAATTCACCCCTCCACTTT. Translating it yields CASSRTGVNSPLHF.